This entry features one TCR beta chain sequence. Its antigen remains unknown. TCRdb reprocessed the 5' RACE reads via MiXCR and lists one record per CDR3 protein. The data show just over 60,000 distinct CDR3 sequences, nearly 30% seen once. Study-wide points: Tumor Treg TCRs overlapped most with tumor naive CD4+ cells.

The germline gives CDR1 SGHDN, CDR2 FVKESK. V was cut by 0 bases and J by 4 bases, with 9 bases left in between. This CDR3 has 14 residues. Naive CD4+ cells had CD25+ Tregs removed. V usage is TRBV14 and J usage is TRBJ1-2; no definite D call. Material: tumor-infiltrating naive CD4+ T cells sorted from the breast tumor. The subset denotes: naive CD4+ T cells, CD4+CD45RA+CD25-. The receptor was derived from a female donor with breast cancer. Written as DNA, the CDR3 is TGTGCCAGCAGCCAAGAGAGTTTTGGCTATGGCTACACCTTC. As protein: CASSQESFGYGYTF.